Following are 24 T cell receptor beta chains from one sample sequenced in a study of CD8+ T cells in alopecia areata. cDNA reverse transcribed from extracted RNA served as the sequencing template. TCRdb's table, derived via immunoSEQ multiplex PCR, lists solely in-frame clones and lacks some. The table shows 13,000 or so clones, with around three fifths occurring only once. Alopecia areata patients provided lesional scalp punch biopsies and peripheral blood, both collected for the study. Sequencing was done on a sample of skin. Every receptor here comes from a human donor with alopecia areata.

Turning to this clone: An end of the junction differs from the germline gene, which may be a read error. V and J are TRBV6-1 and TRBJ2-7, with D maybe TRBD1 (5 bases). Germline-derived CDR1 and CDR2 are MNHNS and SASEGT. The CDR3 is made up of 11 amino acids. The CDR3 bases are TGTGCCAGCAGGGGCCTGCTGGGGCAGCTATTC. The encoded protein is CASRGLLGQLF.

The rearrangement joins TRBV7-6 to TRBJ1-5; D unresolved. The CDR3 loop spans 12 amino acids. Per the germline V gene, CDR1 is SGHVS and CDR2 is FNYEAQ. Trimming shortened V by 4 bases and J by 7 bases, and 8 bases separated the two germline ends. The CDR3 is CASSYPEQPQHF. The DNA of the CDR3 is TGTGCCAGCAGCTACCCAGAACAGCCCCAGCATTTT.

The chain recombines TRBV29-1 with TRBJ1-1; possible D gene TRBD1, 6 bases. V lost 7 bases and J 3 bases, leaving 9 bases between the germline ends. The CDR3 covers 11 residues. Per germline, CDR1 SQVTM and CDR2 ANQGSEA. CDR3 sequence (DNA): TGCAGCGGCAGGGGAGACACTGAAGCTTTCTTT. Its protein is CSGRGDTEAFF.

This clone was detected a few times. This rearrangement joins TRBV29-1 to TRBJ2-7; 13 nucleotides match TRBD2. Losses at the gene ends were 8 bases for V and 6 bases for J; bases not matched to a gene: 4. In germline, CDR1 is SQVTM, CDR2 ANQGSEA. The CDR3 runs to 12 residues. CDR3 sequence reads: CSFGTSGTEQYF. CDR3 sequence (DNA): TGCAGCTTCGGGACTAGCGGGACCGAGCAGTACTTC.

The chain combines TRBV5-1 with TRBJ2-3, with 11 positions matching TRBD2. Per germline, CDR1 SGHRS and CDR2 YFSETQ. V trimming: 1 base; J trimming: 5 bases; junction bases outside the gene matches: 6. There are 16 residues in the CDR3. In DNA form, the CDR3 reads TGCGCCAGCAGCTTGAATAGCGGGGGGGCCGAAGATACGCAGTATTTT. Translated: CASSLNSGGAEDTQYF.

The V call is TRBV2, the J call TRBJ2-5; tentative D call: TRBD2 (5 bases). Germline-derived CDR1 and CDR2 are SNHLY and FYNNEI. This CDR3 region has 13 residues. Deletions cut 4 bases from V and 2 bases from J, with 8 bases between. The DNA of the CDR3 is TGTGCCAGCAGTGGCCTAGCTCAAGAGACCCAGTACTTC. It is translated as CASSGLAQETQYF. Looking up the rest from reference TRBV2 and TRBJ2-5 gives the full variable domain: EPEVTQTPSHQVTQMGQEVILRCVPISNHLYFYWYRQILGQKVEFLVSFYNNEISEKSEIFDDQFSVERPDGSNFTLKIRSTKLEDSAMYFCASSGLAQETQYFGPGTRLLVL.

This clone was observed a handful of times. The V gene is TRBV7-2, the J gene TRBJ2-5, with D tentatively TRBD2 (6 bases). Germline CDR1 and CDR2: SGHTA and FQGNSA. This CDR3 has 14 residues. Trimming stripped 1 base from V and 5 bases from J, with 11 bases between. CDR3 nucleotide sequence: TGTGCCAGCAGCTTAGGGGAGGCGATGGAGACCCAGTACTTC. It translates to CASSLGEAMETQYF.

The chain carries TRBV15 and TRBJ1-2; D is perhaps TRBD1 (5 bases). Between the trimmed V and J ends, which lost 0 bases and 3 bases, there was a span of 20 bases. Germline V gives CDR1 LNHNV, CDR2 YYDKDF (reference sequence). This CDR3 spans 18 amino acids. CDR3 sequence: CATSREDIWVREDYGYTF. As DNA, the CDR3 is TGTGCCACCAGCAGAGAGGATATCTGGGTCAGGGAGGACTATGGCTACACCTTC.

The chain's CDR3 is CASSENIGPQHF. The DNA for the CDR3 is TGTGCCAGTAGCGAGAACATCGGGCCCCAGCATTTT. This chain links TRBV19 with TRBJ1-5, with D unresolved. From germline, CDR1 is LNHDA and CDR2 SQIVND (reference sequence). The CDR3 runs to 12 residues. The ends were cut back, 6 bases at V and 9 bases at J, with 12 bases in the middle.

The chain couples TRBV7-2 to TRBJ2-2, with D perhaps matching TRBD1 or TRBD2 (6 bases each). V lost 4 bases and J 2 bases, leaving 11 bases between the germline ends. Germline V gene sequence: CDR1 SGHTA, CDR2 FQGNSA. This CDR3 has 15 residues. The CDR3 DNA is TGTGCCAGCAGCTCCGAGGGGGGCAACACCGGGGAGCTGTTTTTT. Encoded protein: CASSSEGGNTGELFF.

The chain couples TRBV5-6 to TRBJ2-1; unclear D gene. Trimming pared 3 bases from V and 6 bases from J, leaving 7 bases between. Per germline, CDR1 SGHDT and CDR2 YYEEEE. The CDR3 is 12 residues long. DNA for the CDR3: TGTGCCAGCAGCTCTTTCACCAATGAGCAGTTCTTC. The encoded protein is CASSSFTNEQFF.

This clone was picked up a small number of times. The rearrangement joins TRBV2 to TRBJ2-5; D is perhaps TRBD2 (6 bases). Trimming left V 0 bases short and J 2 bases short, with 28 bases between. This CDR3 spans 21 amino acids. Per the germline V gene, CDR1 is SNHLY and CDR2 is FYNNEI. The CDR3 nucleotides read TGTGCCAGCAGTGAAGCGTGGGGGAGGTTCCCACATTATCCTTCACAAGAGACCCAGTACTTC. Residues: CASSEAWGRFPHYPSQETQYF.

The genes are TRBV7-2 and TRBJ2-3; 7 nucleotides line up with TRBD2. V lost 5 bases, J lost 5 bases, and 4 bases stayed unmatched. In germline, CDR1 is SGHTA, CDR2 FQGNSA. The length of the CDR3 is 13 residues. CDR3 bases: TGTGCCAGCAGCCTACAGCGGGAAGATACGCAGTATTTT. It specifies CASSLQREDTQYF.

V and J are TRBV27 and TRBJ2-7, with TRBD1 matching over 8 bases. V lost 6 bases to trimming and J lost 5 bases; unmatched junction nucleotides: 9. CDR1 MNHEY and CDR2 SMNVEV come from the germline V gene (reference sequence). The CDR3 is 14 residues long. The CDR3 is CASRRTGGKNEQYF. In DNA form, the CDR3 reads TGTGCCAGCAGGCGAACAGGGGGGAAAAACGAGCAGTACTTC.

The rearrangement joins TRBV7-9 to TRBJ1-2, with 7 bases matching TRBD1. The germline gives CDR1 SEHNR, CDR2 FQNEAQ (reference sequence). J lost 7 bases, V lost 0 bases, and 5 bases had no gene match. The CDR3 is made up of 14 amino acids. In nucleotides, the CDR3 is TGTGCCAGCAGCTTAGCGGCAGGGGGATTTGGCTACACCTTC. It specifies CASSLAAGGFGYTF. The whole variable domain, filled in from reference TRBV7-9 and TRBJ1-2, reads DTGVSQNPRHKITKRGQNVTFRCDPISEHNRLYWYRQTLGQGPEFLTYFQNEAQLEKSRLLSDRFSAERPKGSFSTLEIQRTEQGDSAMYLCASSLAAGGFGYTFGSGTRLTVV.

This chain connects TRBV13 to TRBJ1-3, with a tentative D call TRBD1 (5 bases). V was shortened by 4 bases and J by 0 bases, with 10 bases between the two germline ends. Germline lookup yields CDR1 PRHDT and CDR2 FYEKMQ (reference sequence). The CDR3 runs 15 residues. The CDR3 sequence is CASSSGVSSGNTIYF. In nucleotides, the CDR3 is TGTGCCAGCAGCTCGGGGGTTAGCTCTGGAAACACCATATATTTT.

The gene calls are TRBV15 and TRBJ2-3; 11 bases are shared with TRBD2. J lost 2 bases, V lost 5 bases, and 6 bases had no gene match. The CDR3 runs 16 residues. The germline V gene has CDR1 LNHNV and CDR2 YYDKDF (reference sequence). CDR3 protein: CATSGGTSGYTDTQYF. The CDR3 region has the DNA TGTGCCACCAGCGGGGGGACTAGCGGCTACACAGATACGCAGTATTTT.

The chain recombines TRBV7-9 with TRBJ2-5; 11 nucleotides match TRBD2. The CDR3 contains 15 residues. Germline loops: CDR1 SEHNR, CDR2 FQNEAQ (reference sequence). Unmatched junction bases numbered 3, after V lost 5 bases and J lost 1 base. CDR3 sequence: CASSPGTSGQETQYF. CDR3 sequence (DNA): TGTGCCAGCAGCCCTGGGACTAGCGGCCAAGAGACCCAGTACTTC.

The V gene is TRBV2, the J gene TRBJ1-6; possible D gene TRBD1, 6 bases. The germline gives CDR1 SNHLY, CDR2 FYNNEI. V dropped 5 bases and J dropped 10 bases, with 18 bases sitting between them. The CDR3 runs to 15 residues. The CDR3 DNA reads as TGTGCCAGCAGTAAAACAGGGCAGCTCCGCTCACCCCTCCACTTT. Translation: CASSKTGQLRSPLHF. The full variable domain, rest sourced from reference TRBV2 and TRBJ1-6, is EPEVTQTPSHQVTQMGQEVILRCVPISNHLYFYWYRQILGQKVEFLVSFYNNEISEKSEIFDDQFSVERPDGSNFTLKIRSTKLEDSAMYFCASSKTGQLRSPLHFGNGTRLTVT.

The gene calls are TRBV5-6 and TRBJ2-7, with D perhaps matching TRBD1 or TRBD2 (5 bases each). The CDR3 is 17 amino acids. Germline CDR1 SGHDT, CDR2 YYEEEE. The V end was cut by 3 bases, the J end by 2 bases, with 21 bases between. CDR3 sequence reads: CASSSGPNPGPTYEQYF. Here the CDR3 DNA reads TGTGCCAGCAGCTCGGGCCCGAACCCGGGGCCAACCTACGAGCAGTACTTC.

The chain employs TRBV29-1 and TRBJ2-5, with unresolved D. The CDR3 has 14 amino acids. The V gene lost 1 base and the J gene lost 0 bases, with 9 bases spanning the gap. Germline V lookup: CDR1 SQVTM, CDR2 ANQGSEA. The CDR3, as DNA: TGCAGCGTTGAAGCCAGGTCGTACCAAGAGACCCAGTACTTC. Its protein is CSVEARSYQETQYF.

The J gene is TRBJ2-7, the V gene TRBV13; 8 nucleotides match TRBD2. The length of the CDR3 is 13 residues. V gave up 5 bases and J gave up 4 bases; unmatched junction bases: 4. From germline, CDR1 is PRHDT and CDR2 FYEKMQ (reference sequence). CDR3 coding DNA: TGTGCCAGCAGCCCTATAGCGGGGTACGAGCAGTACTTC. Translated: CASSPIAGYEQYF. The full variable domain, completed using reference TRBV13 and TRBJ2-7, is AAGVIQSPRHLIKEKRETATLKCYPIPRHDTVYWYQQGPGQDPQFLISFYEKMQSDKGSIPDRFSAQQFSDYHSELNMSSLELGDSALYFCASSPIAGYEQYFGPGTRLTVT.

In this sample, this clone turned up a few times. The V call is TRBV11-1, the J call TRBJ2-1; D perhaps matches TRBD1 (6 bases). Trimming left V 8 bases short and J 8 bases short, with 19 bases between. The CDR3 contains 14 residues. Germline CDR1 is SGHAT and CDR2 is FQDESV (reference sequence). CDR3 nucleotides: TGTGCCAGCGGGCGAACAGGGAACCGCGATGAGCAGTTCTTC. This codes for CASGRTGNRDEQFF.

V is TRBV7-9 and J is TRBJ2-5, with D unclear. The germline V gene encodes CDR1 SEHNR and CDR2 FQNEAQ (reference sequence). V was shortened by 3 bases and J by 2 bases, with 7 bases between the two germline ends. This CDR3 contains 13 residues. CDR3 protein: CASSFALQETQYF. In nucleotides, the CDR3 is TGTGCCAGCAGCTTCGCGCTTCAAGAGACCCAGTACTTC.